This T cell receptor beta chain appears in the sequencing data of a study of cytomegalovirus exposure and HLA in healthy donors. Findings and limits, study-wide: Previously analyzed data showed that most TCR beta V segments were productive at a frequency of about 87% or about 30%. A later analysis found common viral pathogens apparently linked to several of the most significant clusters. Relative to the approximately 680-donor mean, N-insertions were reportedly fewer in an Asian-associated ancestry cluster in a later analysis.

A multiplex PCR was run with 60 Vbeta primers and 13 Jbeta primers. Measured with immunoSEQ multiplex PCR; TCRdb has only the in-frame clones, and not every one. Seen here are 140,000 to 150,000 clones, 80% observed once, and the top ten hold 4.5%. Points on this clone: Antigen specificity is unknown.

The sample comprised PBMCs. This sequence originates from a man between 40 and 49 years old in good health and CMV-seronegative.

CDR3 in DNA: TGTGCCAGTAGTATAGGACAGAATGCCTACGAGCAGTACTTC. It translates to CASSIGQNAYEQYF. The V and J genes are TRBV19 and TRBJ2-7, with D possibly TRBD1 on 5 matching bases. Germline V gene sequence: CDR1 LNHDA, CDR2 SQIVND (reference sequence). This CDR3 region has 14 residues. Deletions cut 1 base from V and 2 bases from J, with 9 bases between.